Presented here are 11 T cell receptor beta chains from one specimen sequenced in a study of T cell changes during pregnancy in multiple sclerosis. Profiled with immunoSEQ multiplex PCR; TCRdb holds only in-frame clones, not every one. This sample yields around 100,000 clones, of which around nine tenths are seen a single time; about 0.9% belongs to the top ten. The specimen was peripheral blood, collected after pregnancy. The receptors come from a female donor with multiple sclerosis, enrolled in a pregnancy study.

The rearrangement joins TRBV9 to TRBJ2-3, with D perhaps TRBD1 (5 bases). The CDR3 runs 15 residues. Germline V lookup: CDR1 SGDLS, CDR2 YYNGEE. V was clipped by 0 bases and J by 5 bases, with 13 bases between them. CDR3 protein: CASSVAGMGLDTQYF. The CDR3 DNA is TGTGCCAGCAGCGTAGCTGGCATGGGGCTAGATACGCAGTATTTT.

The J gene is TRBJ2-3, the V gene TRBV19; TRBD2 matches at 8 bases. Germline V lookup: CDR1 LNHDA, CDR2 SQIVND (reference sequence). V lost 4 bases, J lost 5 bases, and 14 bases stayed unmatched. The CDR3 extends over 17 amino acids. CDR3 sequence: CASSTQGSGGFRDTQYF. The CDR3 DNA reads as TGTGCCAGTAGTACCCAGGGGAGCGGGGGATTTAGAGATACGCAGTATTTT.

The rearrangement links TRBV10-3 to TRBJ1-5; 7 bases are a match to TRBD1. The CDR3 runs to 15 residues. With V trimmed by 2 bases and J by 6 bases, 7 bases remained unmatched. The V gene's germline CDR1 is ENHRY and CDR2 SYGVKD. CDR3 amino acids: CAISEKGGWSQPQHF. Written as DNA, the CDR3 is TGTGCCATCAGTGAGAAAGGGGGCTGGAGTCAGCCCCAGCATTTT.

The genes are TRBV5-1 and TRBJ1-1, with 7 bases fitting TRBD1. The CDR3 consists of 15 residues. CDR1 is SGHRS, CDR2 YFSETQ, per germline. The V and J ends lost 4 bases and 4 bases, in that order; junction bases with no gene match: 10. The CDR3 reads CASSAYRGTGTEAFF. The CDR3, as DNA: TGCGCCAGCAGCGCCTACAGGGGTACGGGCACTGAAGCTTTCTTT. Complete variable domain (other parts from reference TRBV5-1 and TRBJ1-1): KAGVTQTPRYLIKTRGQQVTLSCSPISGHRSVSWYQQTPGQGLQFLFEYFSETQRNKGNFPGRFSGRQFSNSRSEMNVSTLELGDSALYLCASSAYRGTGTEAFFGQGTRLTVV.

V gene TRBV19 combines with J gene TRBJ2-7, with a weak D call TRBD1 (5 bases). Trimming left V 4 bases short and J 7 bases short, with 8 bases between. This CDR3 has 11 amino acids. Germline-derived CDR1 and CDR2 are LNHDA and SQIVND (reference sequence). DNA of the CDR3: TGTGCCAGTAGTACTCGACAGGAGCAGTACTTC. Amino acids: CASSTRQEQYF.

The V gene is TRBV5-3, the J gene TRBJ2-7; 8 bases are shared with TRBD1. TRBV5-3 is placed among ORFs of uncertain function. The CDR3 length is 17 residues. After removal of 6 bases from V and 0 bases from J, the junction contained 14 bases not matched to a gene. The chain's CDR3 is CARKESTTGDLSYEQYF. CDR3 bases: TGTGCCAGAAAGGAAAGTACGACAGGGGACCTCTCCTACGAGCAGTACTTC.

The J gene is TRBJ2-1, the V gene TRBV18; 12 nucleotides line up with TRBD2. Germline V gene sequence: CDR1 KGHSH, CDR2 LQKENI. The V gene end was trimmed by 4 bases and the J gene end by 5 bases; junction bases not matched to a gene: 6. The CDR3 is 16 residues long. The CDR3 here is CASSQTRLAGDNEQFF. CDR3 nucleotide sequence: TGTGCCAGCTCACAAACTCGACTAGCGGGGGACAATGAGCAGTTCTTC.

V usage is TRBV13 and J usage is TRBJ2-1; D gene unclear. Trimming took off 4 bases at V and 8 bases at J, with 9 bases between the two ends. The germline V gene has CDR1 PRHDT and CDR2 FYEKMQ (reference sequence). There are 12 residues in the CDR3. The CDR3 bases are TGTGCCAGCAGCTCCCGAGAAGATGAGCAGTTCTTC. Translated, it gives CASSSREDEQFF.

The chain uses TRBV7-3 and TRBJ2-1; 7 nucleotides line up with TRBD1. Germline CDR1 reads SGHTA; CDR2 reads FQGTGA. The J segment lost 9 bases and the V segment lost 0 bases, leaving 11 bases of the junction unmatched. The CDR3 loop spans 16 amino acids. The CDR3 is CASSLTLFSGGGEQFF. In DNA, the CDR3 is TGTGCCAGCAGCTTAACGTTGTTCTCAGGGGGTGGTGAGCAGTTCTTC.

V usage is TRBV7-9 and J usage is TRBJ1-1, with a tentative D call TRBD1 (6 bases). Germline V gives CDR1 SEHNR, CDR2 FQNEAQ (reference sequence). V was shortened by 5 bases and J by 1 base, with 14 bases between the two germline ends. The CDR3 length is 15 residues. CDR3 protein: CASSPPTGRNTEAFF. The CDR3, as DNA: TGTGCCAGCAGCCCACCGACAGGACGGAACACTGAAGCTTTCTTT. The full variable domain, rest sourced from reference TRBV7-9 and TRBJ1-1, is DTGVSQNPRHKITKRGQNVTFRCDPISEHNRLYWYRQTLGQGPEFLTYFQNEAQLEKSRLLSDRFSAERPKGSFSTLEIQRTEQGDSAMYLCASSPPTGRNTEAFFGQGTRLTVV.

V usage is TRBV6-6 and J usage is TRBJ1-1; maybe TRBD1 (6 bases). The V gene lost 6 bases and the J gene lost 0 bases, with 14 bases spanning the gap. CDR3 length: 15 amino acids. Germline V CDR1 and CDR2: MNHNY, SVGAGI (reference sequence). CDR3 sequence (DNA): TGTGCCAGCAGCCTCCAGGGGCCCATGAACACTGAAGCTTTCTTT. Translating it yields CASSLQGPMNTEAFF.